Listed below are T cell receptor beta chains from one sample, sequenced in a study of blood T cell repertoires in COVID-19. Using immunoSEQ multiplex PCR, the repertoire was profiled, and TCRdb retains in-frame clones only, with some absent. Here the sample spans 270,000 or so clones, approximately 84% being singletons. Specimen: peripheral blood. These receptors came from a human donor in a cohort sampled during active COVID-19. Each CDR3 is given with its conserved first and last residue. A D gene is named only where the DNA matches it firmly. Size is omitted from some rows. Given values are once, few, many or a class for expanded clones.

size: few
V: TRBV5-1
D: TRBD1
J: TRBJ1-2
DNA: TGCGCCAGCAGCATAGGACAGGGGCGAGGGTACGGCTACACCTTC
CDR3: CASSIGQGRGYGYTF

size: -
V: TRBV25-1
D: TRBD1
J: TRBJ1-2
DNA: TGTGCCAGCAGTGAACTCGGACAGGGGGCGTACGGCTACACCTTC
CDR3: CASSELGQGAYGYTF

size: -
V: TRBV5-1
D: TRBD1
J: TRBJ2-2
DNA: TGCGCCAGCAGCCCGGGGGACAGGGGGCCCGGGGAGCTGTTTTTT
CDR3: CASSPGDRGPGELFF

size: few
V: TRBV6-1
D: TRBD1
J: TRBJ1-5
DNA: TGTGCCAGCAGTGTTGCAGGGCGAGGACAGGGGCGTCTGGGGCCCCAGCATTTT
CDR3: CASSVAGRGQGRLGPQHF

size: -
V: TRBV15
D: TRBD1
J: TRBJ2-2
DNA: TGTGCCACCAGCGGAAGGGACAGGGGATTGAGTAACGGGGAGCTGTTTTTT
CDR3: CATSGRDRGLSNGELFF

size: -
V: TRBV5-4
D: -
J: TRBJ2-5
DNA: TGTGCCAGCAGCTTAACACAAGAGACCCAGTACTTC
CDR3: CASSLTQETQYF

size: -
V: TRBV5-1
D: TRBD2
J: TRBJ2-3
DNA: TGCGCCAGCAGCCCGGGACTAGCGGGAGTTATTACAGATACGCAGTATTTT
CDR3: CASSPGLAGVITDTQYF

size: -
V: TRBV10-3
D: TRBD2
J: TRBJ2-7
DNA: TGTGCCATCAGTGAACTAGCGCCTGCCTACGAGCAGTACTTC
CDR3: CAISELAPAYEQYF

size: -
V: TRBV28
D: -
J: TRBJ2-3
DNA: TGTGCCAGCAATGGGCCCGGGAGTTCGAGCACAGATACGCAGTATTTT
CDR3: CASNGPGSSSTDTQYF

size: few
V: TRBV4-1
D: TRBD1
J: TRBJ1-1
DNA: TGCGCCAGCAGCTACCAATTGGGACAGGGGTCCGCTGAAGCTTTCTTT
CDR3: CASSYQLGQGSAEAFF

size: -
V: TRBV12-3/TRBV12-4
D: -
J: TRBJ1-2
DNA: TGTGCCAGCAGGTCCGGACAGACCTATGGCTACACCTTC
CDR3: CASRSGQTYGYTF

size: -
V: TRBV12-5
D: TRBD2
J: TRBJ2-3
DNA: TGTGCTAGTGGGCTAGCGGGAGGGTCCGATACGCAGTATTTT
CDR3: CASGLAGGSDTQYF

size: many
V: TRBV12-5
D: TRBD2
J: TRBJ2-5
DNA: TGTGCTAGTACCCGGGAGGGCCGTCAAGAGACCCAGTACTTC
CDR3: CASTREGRQETQYF

size: -
V: TRBV5-4
D: TRBD1
J: TRBJ2-7
DNA: TGTGCCAGCAGTTACAGGGGGCGCCCCGAGCAGTACTTC
CDR3: CASSYRGRPEQYF

size: -
V: TRBV28
D: TRBD1
J: TRBJ1-5
DNA: TGTGCCAGCAGTTTAAGACAGGGGATTGGCAATCAGCCCCAGCATTTT
CDR3: CASSLRQGIGNQPQHF

size: -
V: TRBV28
D: -
J: TRBJ2-7
DNA: TGTGCCACCACCAGGGGCCCCTACGAGCAGTACTTC
CDR3: CATTRGPYEQYF

size: -
V: TRBV5-4
D: TRBD2
J: TRBJ2-1
DNA: TGTGCCAGCAGCCCACGCACTAGCGGGGTTTACAATGAGCAGTTCTTC
CDR3: CASSPRTSGVYNEQFF

size: -
V: TRBV28
D: TRBD1
J: TRBJ1-2
DNA: TGTGCCAGCAGGGCTAGGGACAGGCCGTATGGCTACACCTTC
CDR3: CASRARDRPYGYTF

size: few
V: TRBV6-1
D: -
J: TRBJ1-1
DNA: TGTGCCAGCAACGTACTCGACACTGAAGCTTTCTTT
CDR3: CASNVLDTEAFF

size: -
V: TRBV25-1
D: TRBD1
J: TRBJ1-2
DNA: TGTGCCAGCAGTGAGGTGGGACAGGGGTCCTATGGCTACACCTTC
CDR3: CASSEVGQGSYGYTF

size: -
V: TRBV29-1
D: -
J: TRBJ1-2
DNA: TGCAGCGTTGGGGCAGGGGCCAACTATGGCTACACCTTC
CDR3: CSVGAGANYGYTF

size: -
V: TRBV11-2
D: TRBD2
J: TRBJ2-7
DNA: TGTGCCAGCAGCCCCCTTGGAGCGGGACGGTTGGGGCAGTACTTC
CDR3: CASSPLGAGRLGQYF

size: -
V: TRBV20-1
D: -
J: TRBJ1-2
DNA: TGCAGTTTCGAGGAGGGCAATGGCTACACCTTC
CDR3: CSFEEGNGYTF

size: -
V: TRBV4-3
D: TRBD2
J: TRBJ2-1
DNA: TGCGCCAGCAGGAACCTAGCGGGGTTGAGTAATGAGCAGTTCTTC
CDR3: CASRNLAGLSNEQFF

size: -
V: TRBV7-9
D: -
J: TRBJ1-5
DNA: TGTGCCAGCAGCTTAGTGGCCGGAGGGAAGGAGCCCCAGCATTTT
CDR3: CASSLVAGGKEPQHF

size: -
V: TRBV27
D: TRBD1
J: TRBJ1-6
DNA: TGTGCCAGCAGGACCGGGACAGAAAATTCACCCCTCCACTTT
CDR3: CASRTGTENSPLHF

size: -
V: TRBV24-1
D: TRBD1
J: TRBJ2-3
DNA: TGTGCCACCAGCCCCGGGACAGGGTTAGATACGCAGTATTTT
CDR3: CATSPGTGLDTQYF

size: -
V: TRBV11-2
D: -
J: TRBJ1-4
DNA: TGTGCCAGCAGCCTCGACGGAGGCAATGAAAAACTGTTTTTT
CDR3: CASSLDGGNEKLFF

size: -
V: TRBV4-1
D: TRBD1
J: TRBJ2-6
DNA: TGCGCCAGCAGTTCCGGGACAGGGGTAGCTGGGGCCAACGTCCTGACTTTC
CDR3: CASSSGTGVAGANVLTF

size: once
V: TRBV5-1
D: -
J: TRBJ2-7
DNA: TGCGCCAGCAGCCAATCAGGGGACTCCTACGAGCAGTACTTC
CDR3: CASSQSGDSYEQYF

size: -
V: TRBV28
D: TRBD2
J: TRBJ2-3
DNA: TGTGCCAGCAGCTGGGGGGGGAGCGCAGATACGCAGTATTTT
CDR3: CASSWGGSADTQYF

size: -
V: TRBV28
D: -
J: TRBJ2-7
DNA: TGTGCCAGCAGTTCACCGGGTGGAGGTTTGTACGAGCAGTACTTC
CDR3: CASSSPGGGLYEQYF

size: -
V: TRBV5-5
D: -
J: TRBJ2-1
DNA: TGTGCCAGCAGCTGGGACGGGGGAGAATACAATGAGCAGTTCTTC
CDR3: CASSWDGGEYNEQFF

size: -
V: TRBV5-4
D: TRBD1
J: TRBJ2-7
DNA: TGTGCCAGCAGCTATCCAGGGGGCCTTGGGGAGCAGTACTTC
CDR3: CASSYPGGLGEQYF

size: -
V: TRBV18
D: -
J: TRBJ2-2
DNA: TGTGCCAGCTCACTCGCCAGGGGCCAGAACACCGGGGAGCTGTTTTTT
CDR3: CASSLARGQNTGELFF

size: -
V: TRBV5-1
D: -
J: TRBJ1-1
DNA: TGCGCCAGCAGCTTGGGGGGGAGGACTGAAGCTTTCTTT
CDR3: CASSLGGRTEAFF

size: -
V: TRBV27
D: TRBD2
J: TRBJ2-5
DNA: TGTGCCAGCAGTTCCCTAGCGGGGGGCCAAGAGACCCAGTACTTC
CDR3: CASSSLAGGQETQYF

size: once
V: TRBV11-2
D: -
J: TRBJ1-6
DNA: TGTGCCAGCAGCTTAGAATTGGTGACAGGCTATAATTCACCCCTCCACTTT
CDR3: CASSLELVTGYNSPLHF

size: -
V: TRBV27
D: -
J: TRBJ1-6
DNA: TGTGCCAGCAGTTCAAAATACAGGACCCCCTCCTATAATTCACCCCTCCACTTT
CDR3: CASSSKYRTPSYNSPLHF

size: -
V: TRBV28
D: -
J: TRBJ1-1
DNA: TGTGCCAGCAGCCCTACAGCAGGGGTGTGGACTGAAGCTTTCTTT
CDR3: CASSPTAGVWTEAFF

size: once
V: TRBV5-5
D: TRBD2
J: TRBJ2-1
DNA: TGTGCCAGCAGCTTGGATAGCGGGGCGGGGAGGGAGCAGTTCTTC
CDR3: CASSLDSGAGREQFF

size: -
V: TRBV6-5
D: -
J: TRBJ1-3
DNA: TGTGCCAGCAGACCTACAGGGACAGGAAACACCATATATTTT
CDR3: CASRPTGTGNTIYF

size: -
V: TRBV27
D: -
J: TRBJ2-7
DNA: TGTGCCAGCAGTTTACAGGGCGGGGTAGTTGGGGAGCAGTACTTC
CDR3: CASSLQGGVVGEQYF

size: -
V: TRBV9
D: -
J: TRBJ2-2
DNA: TGTGCCAGCAGCGTAGAACCAGGGAACACCGGGGAGCTGTTTTTT
CDR3: CASSVEPGNTGELFF

size: -
V: TRBV28
D: TRBD1
J: TRBJ1-4
DNA: TGTGCCAGCAGTTTGCCCGGGACAGGTGATGAAAAACTGTTTTTT
CDR3: CASSLPGTGDEKLFF

size: few
V: TRBV28
D: -
J: TRBJ1-4
DNA: TGTGCCAGCAGTTTACTGGGGGGGCCTCGGGGAGGGATAAACGAAAAACTGTTTTTT
CDR3: CASSLLGGPRGGINEKLFF

size: -
V: TRBV3-1/TRBV3-2
D: -
J: TRBJ2-7
DNA: TGTGCCAGCAGCCAAGTCCCAGCGCCCACCTACGAGCAGTACTTC
CDR3: CASSQVPAPTYEQYF

size: -
V: TRBV4-2
D: TRBD1
J: TRBJ1-3
DNA: TGTGCCAGCAGCCCCCAACTAGACAGGGGTCCCATATATTTT
CDR3: CASSPQLDRGPIYF

size: -
V: TRBV11-3
D: TRBD2
J: TRBJ2-3
DNA: TGTGCCAGCAGTCTACAGAGCGGGAGAGGGTCAGATACGCAGTATTTT
CDR3: CASSLQSGRGSDTQYF

size: -
V: TRBV2
D: -
J: TRBJ2-7
DNA: TGTGCCAGCAGTTCTAACCTCGAGTACGAGCAGTACTTC
CDR3: CASSSNLEYEQYF

size: -
V: TRBV6-5
D: -
J: TRBJ1-3
DNA: TGTGCCAGCAGTTCCTCCACTACCTCTGGAAACACCATATATTTT
CDR3: CASSSSTTSGNTIYF

size: -
V: TRBV9
D: -
J: TRBJ2-1
DNA: TGTGCCAGTACCTACAGCGGTAATTCCTACAATGAGCAGTTCTTC
CDR3: CASTYSGNSYNEQFF

size: few
V: TRBV5-6
D: TRBD1
J: TRBJ1-2
DNA: TGTGCCAGCAGCGCCCGCTTGACAGGGTCTGGCTACACCTTC
CDR3: CASSARLTGSGYTF

size: -
V: TRBV9
D: TRBD2
J: TRBJ2-1
DNA: TGTGCCAGCAGCGCCCATCCGGGTCGGGGGGTATCCTACAATGAGCAGTTCTTC
CDR3: CASSAHPGRGVSYNEQFF